This T cell receptor (beta chain) was found in a study of cytomegalovirus exposure and HLA in healthy donors. For the study at large: Ancestry clustering placed around four fifths of about 400 genotyped donors in the Caucasian-associated cluster. Study-wide points: The study designated 160 or so TCR beta chains cytomegalovirus-associated. Among CMV-associated TCR beta chains, most appeared HLA-restricted in a later analysis.

A note on this clone: Its specificity is unknown.

CDR1 is SGHRS, CDR2 YFSETQ, per germline. The CDR3 loop spans 15 amino acids. V was pared by 7 bases and J by 7 bases, with 12 bases of the junction left unmatched. The PCR employed 60 Vbeta primers together with 13 Jbeta primers. Some clones are missing from TCRdb's copy, which holds only in-frame ones; the method was immunoSEQ multiplex PCR. The sample records nearly 200,000 clones, 70% to 85% being singletons. The receptor was isolated from a boy aged 2 to 9 in good health and CMV-seronegative. What was sequenced was PBMCs. The chain is built from TRBV5-1 and TRBJ1-1; 11 bases line up with TRBD1. The CDR3 region has the DNA TGCGCCAGCTCGACTCTTGGGACAGGGGGAAGTGAAGCTTTCTTT. Its translation: CASSTLGTGGSEAFF. The variable domain in full, completed from reference TRBV5-1 and TRBJ1-1, reads KAGVTQTPRYLIKTRGQQVTLSCSPISGHRSVSWYQQTPGQGLQFLFEYFSETQRNKGNFPGRFSGRQFSNSRSEMNVSTLELGDSALYLCASSTLGTGGSEAFFGQGTRLTVV.